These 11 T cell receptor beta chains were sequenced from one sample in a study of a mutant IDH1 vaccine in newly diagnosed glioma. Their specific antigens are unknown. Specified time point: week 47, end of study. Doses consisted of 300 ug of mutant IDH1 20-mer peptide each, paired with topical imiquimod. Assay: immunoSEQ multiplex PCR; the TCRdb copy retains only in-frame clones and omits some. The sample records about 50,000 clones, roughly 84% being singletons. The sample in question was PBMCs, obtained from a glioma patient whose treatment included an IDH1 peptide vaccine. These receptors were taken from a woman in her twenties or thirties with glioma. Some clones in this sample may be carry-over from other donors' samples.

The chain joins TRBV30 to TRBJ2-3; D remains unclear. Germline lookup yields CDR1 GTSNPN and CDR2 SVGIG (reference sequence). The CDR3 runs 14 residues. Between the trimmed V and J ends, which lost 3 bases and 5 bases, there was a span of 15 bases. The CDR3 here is CAWRARYSGDTQYF. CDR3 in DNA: TGTGCCTGGAGGGCTAGATATTCGGGAGATACGCAGTATTTT.

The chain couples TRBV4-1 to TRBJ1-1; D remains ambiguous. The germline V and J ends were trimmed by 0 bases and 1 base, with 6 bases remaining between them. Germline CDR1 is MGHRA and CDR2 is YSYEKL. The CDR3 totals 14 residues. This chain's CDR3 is CASSQDRGNTEAFF. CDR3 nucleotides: TGCGCCAGCAGCCAAGACAGAGGGAACACTGAAGCTTTCTTT.

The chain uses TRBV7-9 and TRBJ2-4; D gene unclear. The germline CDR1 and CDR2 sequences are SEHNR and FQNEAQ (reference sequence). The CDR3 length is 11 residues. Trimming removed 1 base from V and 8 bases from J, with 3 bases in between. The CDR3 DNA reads TGTGCCAGCAGCTTAGAGTACATTCAGTACTTC. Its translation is CASSLEYIQYF.

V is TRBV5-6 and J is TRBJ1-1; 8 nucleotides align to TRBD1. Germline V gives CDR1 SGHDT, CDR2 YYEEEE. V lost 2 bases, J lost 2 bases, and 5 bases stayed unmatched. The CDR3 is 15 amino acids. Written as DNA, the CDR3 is TGTGCCAGCAGCTTACAGGACAGGGTTAACACTGAAGCTTTCTTT. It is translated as CASSLQDRVNTEAFF. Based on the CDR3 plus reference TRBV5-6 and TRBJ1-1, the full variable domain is DAGVTQSPTHLIKTRGQQVTLRCSPKSGHDTVSWYQQALGQGPQFIFQYYEEEERQRGNFPDRFSGHQFPNYSSELNVNALLLGDSALYLCASSLQDRVNTEAFFGQGTRLTVV.

The CDR3 sequence is CAISEGVGLAATQYF. The CDR3 bases are TGTGCCATCAGTGAGGGGGTGGGACTAGCGGCTACGCAGTATTTT. V gene TRBV10-3 combines with J gene TRBJ2-3, with 11 bases lining up with TRBD2. Looked up from germline, CDR1 is ENHRY and CDR2 is SYGVKD. V lost 2 bases, J lost 8 bases, and 6 bases stayed unmatched. The CDR3 extends over 15 amino acids.

Here the CDR3 reads CASSLRGGNYGYTF. The CDR3 DNA reads TGCGCCAGCAGCTTGCGAGGCGGGAACTATGGCTACACCTTC. The chain is built from TRBV5-1 and TRBJ1-2; D is unresolved. CDR3 size: 14 residues. Looked up from germline, CDR1 is SGHRS and CDR2 is YFSETQ. The V gene lost 1 base and the J gene lost 2 bases, with 9 bases spanning the gap. Looking up the rest from reference TRBV5-1 and TRBJ1-2 gives the full variable domain: KAGVTQTPRYLIKTRGQQVTLSCSPISGHRSVSWYQQTPGQGLQFLFEYFSETQRNKGNFPGRFSGRQFSNSRSEMNVSTLELGDSALYLCASSLRGGNYGYTFGSGTRLTVV.

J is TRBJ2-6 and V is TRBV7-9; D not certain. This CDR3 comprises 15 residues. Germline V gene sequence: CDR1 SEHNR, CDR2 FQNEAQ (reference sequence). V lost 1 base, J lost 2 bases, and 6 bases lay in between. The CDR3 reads CASSLGVPGANVLTF. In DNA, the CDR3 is TGTGCCAGCAGCTTAGGGGTTCCTGGGGCCAACGTCCTGACTTTC.

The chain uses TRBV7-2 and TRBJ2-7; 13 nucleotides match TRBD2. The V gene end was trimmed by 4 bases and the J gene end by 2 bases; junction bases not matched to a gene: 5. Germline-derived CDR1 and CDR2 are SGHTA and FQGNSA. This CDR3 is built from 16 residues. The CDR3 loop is CASSSGGLAGAYEQYF. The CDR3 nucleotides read TGTGCCAGCAGCTCCGGTGGACTAGCGGGAGCCTACGAGCAGTACTTC. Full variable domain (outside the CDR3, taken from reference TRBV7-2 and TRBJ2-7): GAGVSQSPSNKVTEKGKDVELRCDPISGHTALYWYRQSLGQGLEFLIYFQGNSAPDKSGLPSDRFSAERTGGSVSTLTIQRTQQEDSAVYLCASSSGGLAGAYEQYFGPGTRLTVT.

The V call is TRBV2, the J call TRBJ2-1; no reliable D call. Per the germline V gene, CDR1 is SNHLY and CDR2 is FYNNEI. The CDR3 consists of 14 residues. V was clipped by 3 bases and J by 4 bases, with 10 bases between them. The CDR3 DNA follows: TGTGCCAGCAGTGAGCGAATGGTTTACAATGAGCAGTTCTTC. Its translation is CASSERMVYNEQFF.

The CDR3 coding sequence is TGTGCCAGTAGTTCCCGGGAGGGCTACGAGCAGTACTTC. This codes for CASSSREGYEQYF. The chain links TRBV19 to TRBJ2-7; 8 bases match TRBD2. The CDR3 loop spans 13 amino acids. V lost 5 bases and J lost 3; bases outside the gene matches: 3. Germline V gene data show CDR1 as LNHDA and CDR2 as SQIVND (reference sequence).

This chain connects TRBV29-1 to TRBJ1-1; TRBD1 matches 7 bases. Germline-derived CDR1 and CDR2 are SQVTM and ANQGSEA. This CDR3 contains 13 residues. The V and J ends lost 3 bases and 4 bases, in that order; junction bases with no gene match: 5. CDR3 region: CSVERAGGTEAFF. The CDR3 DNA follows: TGCAGCGTTGAGAGAGCAGGGGGCACTGAAGCTTTCTTT.